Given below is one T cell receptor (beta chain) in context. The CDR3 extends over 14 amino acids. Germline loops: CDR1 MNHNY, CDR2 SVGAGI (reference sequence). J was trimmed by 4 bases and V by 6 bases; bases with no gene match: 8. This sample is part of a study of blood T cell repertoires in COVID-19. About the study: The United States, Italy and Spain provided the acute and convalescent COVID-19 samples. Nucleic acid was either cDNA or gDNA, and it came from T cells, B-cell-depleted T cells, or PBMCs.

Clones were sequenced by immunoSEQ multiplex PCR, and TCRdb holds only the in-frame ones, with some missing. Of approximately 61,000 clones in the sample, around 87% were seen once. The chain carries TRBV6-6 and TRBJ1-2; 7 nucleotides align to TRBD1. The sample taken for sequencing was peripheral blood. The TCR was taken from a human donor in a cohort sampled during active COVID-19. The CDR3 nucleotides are TGTGCCAGCAGGGAAAGGGGGCGCGTCTATGGCTACACCTTC. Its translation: CASRERGRVYGYTF.